This TCR beta chain was identified in a study of T cells in Graves' hyperthyroidism and ophthalmopathy. Study-wide results and caveats: The model predicted ophthalmopathy a median roughly six months before onset. Stable hyperthyroidism was told apart from ophthalmopathy by a model built on 13 V-J features.

Extraction of PBMCs used 10 ml of fresh peripheral blood. There were TCR beta CDR3 regions amplified from RNA transcripts. The study used the HTBI primer set for a first-round RT-PCR of the TCR CDR3. TCRdb re-called the multiplex PCR reads through MiXCR, storing one row per CDR3 protein. The table lists hundreds of thousands of distinct CDR3 sequences, approximately 20% of them singletons. With regard to this clonotype: What it binds is unknown.

The specimen sequenced was blood. The origin of this receptor is a man younger than 40 with Graves' ophthalmopathy.

In nucleotides, the CDR3 is TGCAGTGCTGAGGGGAAAAGGACAGATACGCAGTATTTT. This encodes CSAEGKRTDTQYF. This sequence joins TRBV20-1 and TRBJ2-3; D possibly uses TRBD1 or TRBD2 (5 bases each). Germline CDR1 DFQATT, CDR2 SNEGSKA (reference sequence). The CDR3 totals 13 residues. Trimming cost V 5 bases and J 3 bases, with 12 bases left between them.